Only one count was recorded for the clone carrying this TCR beta chain. The CDR3 length is 16 residues. V shed 4 bases and J shed 5 bases, with 19 bases lying between them. Germline V gene lookup returns CDR1 SGDLS and CDR2 YYNGEE. MiXCR was run by TCRdb on the RT-PCR reads, yielding one entry per CDR3 protein. The sample lists more than 550,000 distinct CDR3 sequences; 13% to 15% were seen once. The sequencing input was memory CD4+ T cells from blood. This TCR was sampled from a female donor in good health, serving as a healthy control. The chain carries TRBV9 and TRBJ2-1; the D call may be TRBD1 or TRBD2 (5 bases each). CDR3 loop: CASSPKGPGSDNEQFF. CDR3 coding DNA: TGTGCCAGCAGCCCAAAGGGACCGGGTTCAGACAATGAGCAGTTCTTC.